This T cell receptor (beta chain) came from a study of blood T cell repertoires in COVID-19. Study background: The United States, Italy and Spain supplied acute and convalescent COVID-19 samples. PBMCs, B-cell-depleted T cells, or T cells were the source of the cDNA or gDNA that made up the material.

The germline V gene encodes CDR1 SGHTA and CDR2 FQGNSA. The CDR3 extends over 14 amino acids. V was pared by 5 bases and J by 3 bases, with 6 bases of the junction left unmatched. This clone has only a few counts. In the source study's methods: Amplification from reference gene primers served as the basis for estimated nucleated cell counts. Repertoires were generated with immunoSEQ multiplex PCR, while TCRdb's copy carries only in-frame clones and drops some. V and J calls and clone size are as listed in that table; D and trimming were resolved from the DNA. The sample lists more than 95,000 clones; approximately 74% were seen once.

This sequence was found in a man aged 55 to 69 with acute or convalescent COVID-19. The sequenced material came from peripheral blood. The chain couples TRBV7-2 to TRBJ2-7; TRBD1 matches at 8 bases. In DNA form, the CDR3 reads TGTGCCAGCAGCCCCCGGACAGGGCTCTACGAGCAGTACTTC. Encoded protein: CASSPRTGLYEQYF.